This TCR beta chain was profiled in a study of cytomegalovirus exposure and HLA in healthy donors. Across the study: Earlier findings included roughly 120 million unique TCR beta sequences obtained from some 180 million T cells. Study-wide points: There were 150 to 200 TCR beta chains listed as cytomegalovirus-associated.

PCR primers comprised 60 Vbeta and 13 Jbeta primers. The assay was immunoSEQ multiplex PCR, and TCRdb's table has in-frame clones only and misses some. The table lists about 110,000 clones, around 80% of them singletons. Note on this clone: Antigen specificity is unknown.

Sequenced material: PBMCs. The TCR originated in an older woman in good health and CMV-seropositive.

CDR3: CASSVTGGDTGELFF. The CDR3 DNA reads TGTGCCAGCAGCGTGACAGGGGGCGACACCGGGGAGCTGTTTTTT. V is TRBV7-8 and J is TRBJ2-2; 10 bases match TRBD1. CDR3 length: 15 amino acids. V trimming: 5 bases; J trimming: 3 bases; junction bases outside the gene matches: 3. CDR1 and CDR2 (germline): SGHVS, FQNEAQ.